The 2 T cell receptor beta chains below all came from one sample that was sequenced in a study of OX40 agonist ivuxolimab in advanced cancers. Library construction relied on the immunoSEQ multiplex PCR assay. The immuneACCESS repertoire file appears here via TCRdb, limited to in-frame rearrangements. These files lack a portion of the clones; in checked studies, under half of the deficit traces to unresolved V genes, and the cause of the others is not known. Counted in this sample were 25,000 or so clones; less than 90% of them appeared once. About 15% of the sample lies in the top ten. The starting material was CD4+ or CD8+ T cells sorted from blood, obtained in a trial of the OX40 agonist ivuxolimab. The receptors were sampled from an adult with an advanced solid tumor such as melanoma, head and neck, liver or kidney cancer.

The V gene is TRBV13, the J gene TRBJ2-4; no firm D call. Germline V CDR1 and CDR2: PRHDT, FYEKMQ (reference sequence). The CDR3 totals 16 residues. V was trimmed by 5 bases and J by 1 base, leaving 15 bases between them. DNA of the CDR3: TGTGCCAGCAGCCCTCCCGGCGGATGGGCCAAAAACATTCAGTACTTC. Its translation is CASSPPGGWAKNIQYF.

The chain recombines TRBV9 with TRBJ1-1; 7 bases agree with TRBD1. Germline V lookup: CDR1 SGDLS, CDR2 YYNGEE. V was clipped by 3 bases and J by 5 bases; unmatched bases: 1. The length of the CDR3 is 12 residues. CDR3 bases: TGTGCCAGCAGCGCGACAGGGACTGAAGCTTTCTTT. Encoded protein: CASSATGTEAFF.